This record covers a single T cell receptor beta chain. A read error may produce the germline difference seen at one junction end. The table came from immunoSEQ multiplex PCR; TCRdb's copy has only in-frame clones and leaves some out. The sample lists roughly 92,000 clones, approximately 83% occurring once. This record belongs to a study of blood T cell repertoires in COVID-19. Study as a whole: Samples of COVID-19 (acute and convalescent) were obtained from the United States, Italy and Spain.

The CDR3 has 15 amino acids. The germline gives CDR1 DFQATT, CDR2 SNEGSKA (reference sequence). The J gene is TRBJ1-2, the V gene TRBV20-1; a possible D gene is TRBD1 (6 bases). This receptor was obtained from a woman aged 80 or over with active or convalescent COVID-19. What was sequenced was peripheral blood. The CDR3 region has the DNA TGCAGTGCTAGTGCCCGGGACACAAATTCCCCCGGGGGGTCCTTC. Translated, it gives CSASARDTNSPGGSF.